The next 8 T cell receptor beta chains were all read from a single sample in a study of control samples from healthy donors and cancer patients. Profiled with immunoSEQ multiplex PCR; TCRdb holds only in-frame clones, not every one. The top ten clones hold less than 2% of a sample with fewer than 250,000 clones, approximately 91% of them seen once. The sequenced sample was blood. Source of these receptors: a young man in good health.

The V call is TRBV2, the J call TRBJ1-5; no clear D gene. The V gene's germline CDR1 is SNHLY and CDR2 FYNNEI. The CDR3 covers 12 residues. Trimming cost V 5 bases and J 6 bases, with 8 bases left between them. CDR3 sequence: CASSMWLQPQHF. The CDR3 bases are TGTGCCAGCAGTATGTGGCTTCAGCCCCAGCATTTT.

V gene TRBV5-1 combines with J gene TRBJ2-1; TRBD2 matches at 11 bases. The V gene's germline CDR1 is SGHRS and CDR2 YFSETQ. V dropped 3 bases and J dropped 7; count of bases not matched to a gene: 9. The CDR3 contains 16 residues. The DNA for the CDR3 is TGCGCCAGCAGCTCGACTAGCGGGGTGTCATGGAATGAGCAGTTCTTC. Translation: CASSSTSGVSWNEQFF.

J is TRBJ1-2 and V is TRBV2; possible D gene TRBD1, 6 bases. The germline V gene encodes CDR1 SNHLY and CDR2 FYNNEI. V lost 6 bases and J 2 bases, leaving 10 bases between the germline ends. This CDR3 is built from 13 residues. The CDR3 is CASRPTGNYGYTF. The DNA for the CDR3 is TGTGCCAGCAGGCCGACAGGCAACTATGGCTACACCTTC.

The chain is built from TRBV9 and TRBJ2-2, with unresolved D. Deletions cut 0 bases from V and 7 bases from J, with 13 bases between. This CDR3 contains 15 residues. Germline V gene lookup returns CDR1 SGDLS and CDR2 YYNGEE. The CDR3 DNA is TGTGCCAGCAGCGTAGCTCTGAAGGGTTACGGGGAGCTGTTTTTT. Its protein is CASSVALKGYGELFF.

With regard to this clone: Other DNA sequences in the sample encode the same CDR3. V and J are TRBV2 and TRBJ1-5; D is possibly TRBD1 (6 bases). V was trimmed by 3 bases and J by 4 bases, leaving 7 bases between them. The V gene's germline CDR1 is SNHLY and CDR2 FYNNEI. The CDR3 extends over 13 amino acids. CDR3 amino acids: CASSDDRNQPQHF. CDR3 nucleotides: TGTGCCAGCAGTGACGACAGGAATCAGCCCCAGCATTTT.

The rearrangement links TRBV6-5 to TRBJ1-3; D is unresolved. Germline values: CDR1 MNHEY, CDR2 SVGAGI. V lost 10 bases to trimming and J lost 7 bases, with 14 bases between them. This CDR3 is built from 12 residues. DNA of the CDR3: TGTGCCACCCTGGCCCTCCCTAACACCATATATTTT. It translates to CATLALPNTIYF.

The CDR3, as DNA: TGTGCCTGGGTGGGGGGCCACACCGGGGAGCTGTTTTTT. Amino acids: CAWVGGHTGELFF. V and J are TRBV30 and TRBJ2-2; possibly TRBD1 or TRBD2 for D (6 bases each). CDR3 length equals 13 residues. Germline V gene data show CDR1 as GTSNPN and CDR2 as SVGIG (reference sequence). V was clipped by 5 bases and J by 3 bases, with 10 bases between them.

The chain couples TRBV12-3 or TRBV12-4 to TRBJ2-7, with TRBD1 matching over 7 bases. CDR3 length equals 13 residues. V lost 6 bases to trimming and J lost 2 bases; unmatched junction nucleotides: 4. The CDR3 sequence: CASRQQGTYEQYF. For the CDR3, the DNA is TGTGCCAGCAGACAACAGGGGACCTACGAGCAGTACTTC.